This passage covers 2 T cell receptor beta chains from one sample sequenced in a study of blood T cells in healthy people across ages. The second PCR ran about 6 to 11 cycles with a sample-barcoded 5' primer and J-beta primers. TCRdb fed the 5' RACE reads into MiXCR, producing one record per CDR3 protein. The data contain some 1.5 million distinct CDR3 sequences, over 25% of them singletons. The sequencing input was blood. The source of these receptors is a woman aged 25-40 years in good health.

This chain joins TRBV2 and TRBJ2-7; D perhaps matches TRBD2 (6 bases). The CDR3 consists of 14 residues. Trimming stripped 6 bases from V and 0 bases from J, with 12 bases between. Germline V lookup: CDR1 SNHLY, CDR2 FYNNEI. The CDR3 protein is CASRPGLNSYEQYF. The CDR3 region has the DNA TGTGCCAGCAGGCCGGGACTGAACTCCTACGAGCAGTACTTC.

In this sample, this clonotype turned up a few times. This sequence joins TRBV24-1 and TRBJ2-3, with D tentatively TRBD1 or TRBD2 (5 bases each). CDR3 length: 13 residues. V shed 5 bases and J shed 6 bases, with 11 bases lying between them. Per germline, CDR1 KGHDR and CDR2 SFDVKD. The CDR3 DNA is TGTGCCACCAGTGGTGGGACCCTGGATACGCAGTATTTT. Amino acids: CATSGGTLDTQYF.